This T cell receptor (beta chain) was identified in a study of T cell repertoires and HLA-DP antigens. Whole-study context: Alloantigens: one with one groove difference and one with about nine differences versus self. Average DNA input: approximately 230 ng for CD137+CD4+ sorts, around 1,200 ng pre-culture.

Germline V lookup: CDR1 MGHRA, CDR2 YSYEKL. This CDR3 contains 15 residues. Trimming cost V 7 bases and J 2 bases, with 17 bases left between them. The method was immunoSEQ multiplex PCR; TCRdb's version includes in-frame clones alone and lacks a portion of them. In the table there are almost 90,000 clones, roughly nine tenths of which are singletons. As to this clone: The antigen is unknown.

The source is a man aged 50-59 years in good health and CMV-seronegative. This rearrangement joins TRBV4-1 to TRBJ2-5; possible D gene TRBD2, 6 bases. The sequenced sample was CD4+ T cells from PBMCs. CDR3 protein: CASNPRWRGQETQYF. The CDR3 bases are TGCGCCAGCAACCCAAGATGGCGGGGTCAAGAGACCCAGTACTTC.